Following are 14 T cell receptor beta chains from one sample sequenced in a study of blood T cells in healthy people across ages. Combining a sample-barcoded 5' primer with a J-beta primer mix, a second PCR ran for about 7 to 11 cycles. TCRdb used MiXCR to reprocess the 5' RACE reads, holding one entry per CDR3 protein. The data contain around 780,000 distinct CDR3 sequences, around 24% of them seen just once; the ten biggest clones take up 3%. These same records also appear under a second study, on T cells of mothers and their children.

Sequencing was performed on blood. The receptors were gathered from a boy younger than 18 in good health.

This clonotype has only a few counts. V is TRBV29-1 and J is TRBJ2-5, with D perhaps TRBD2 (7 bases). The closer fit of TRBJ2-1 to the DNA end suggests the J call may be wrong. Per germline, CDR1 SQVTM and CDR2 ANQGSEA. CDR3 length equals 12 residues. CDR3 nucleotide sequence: TGCAGCGTTGAAGAGAGGGGGGGTGAGCAGTTCTTC. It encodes CSVEERGGEQFF.

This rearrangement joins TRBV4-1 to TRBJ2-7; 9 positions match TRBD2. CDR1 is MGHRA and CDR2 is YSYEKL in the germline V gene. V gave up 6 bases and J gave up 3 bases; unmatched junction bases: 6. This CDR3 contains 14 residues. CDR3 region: CASSSGGAHYEQYF. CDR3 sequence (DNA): TGCGCCAGCAGTAGCGGGGGAGCCCACTACGAGCAGTACTTC.

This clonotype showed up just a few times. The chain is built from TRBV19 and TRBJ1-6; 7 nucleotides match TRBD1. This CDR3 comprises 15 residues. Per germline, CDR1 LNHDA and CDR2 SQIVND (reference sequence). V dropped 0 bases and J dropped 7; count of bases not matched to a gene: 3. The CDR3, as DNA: TGTGCCAGTAGTATAGATCTACAGGGGAATTCACCCCTCCACTTT. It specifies CASSIDLQGNSPLHF.

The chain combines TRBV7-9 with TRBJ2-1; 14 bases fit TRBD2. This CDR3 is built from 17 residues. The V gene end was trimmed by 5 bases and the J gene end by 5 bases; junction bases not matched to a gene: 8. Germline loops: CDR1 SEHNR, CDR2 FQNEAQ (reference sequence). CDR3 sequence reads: CASSLLRTSGGHNEQFF. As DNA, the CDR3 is TGTGCCAGCAGCCTCCTCCGGACTAGCGGGGGGCACAATGAGCAGTTCTTC. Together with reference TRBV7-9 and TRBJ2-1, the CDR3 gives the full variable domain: DTGVSQNPRHKITKRGQNVTFRCDPISEHNRLYWYRQTLGQGPEFLTYFQNEAQLEKSRLLSDRFSAERPKGSFSTLEIQRTEQGDSAMYLCASSLLRTSGGHNEQFFGPGTRLTVL.

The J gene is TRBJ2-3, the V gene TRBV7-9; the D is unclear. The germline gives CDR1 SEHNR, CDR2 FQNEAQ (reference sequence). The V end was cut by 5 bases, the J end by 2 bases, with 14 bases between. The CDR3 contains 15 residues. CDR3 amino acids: CASSPKGGNTDTQYF. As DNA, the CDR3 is TGTGCCAGCAGCCCAAAGGGCGGTAACACAGATACGCAGTATTTT.

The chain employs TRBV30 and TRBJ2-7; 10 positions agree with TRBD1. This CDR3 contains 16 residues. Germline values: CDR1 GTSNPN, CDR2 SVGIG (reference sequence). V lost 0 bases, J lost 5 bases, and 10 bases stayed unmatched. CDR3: CAWSVGRTGGRNEQYF. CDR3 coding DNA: TGTGCCTGGAGTGTAGGGCGGACAGGGGGTAGGAACGAGCAGTACTTC.

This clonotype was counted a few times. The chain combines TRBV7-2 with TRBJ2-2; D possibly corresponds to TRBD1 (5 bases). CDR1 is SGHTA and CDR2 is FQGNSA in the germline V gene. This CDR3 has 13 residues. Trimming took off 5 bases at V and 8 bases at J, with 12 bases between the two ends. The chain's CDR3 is CASSRFGAGELFF. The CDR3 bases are TGTGCCAGCAGCCGCTTTGGGGCGGGGGAGCTGTTTTTT. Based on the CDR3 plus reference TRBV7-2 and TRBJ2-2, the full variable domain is GAGVSQSPSNKVTEKGKDVELRCDPISGHTALYWYRQSLGQGLEFLIYFQGNSAPDKSGLPSDRFSAERTGGSVSTLTIQRTQQEDSAVYLCASSRFGAGELFFGEGSRLTVL.

The CDR3 DNA reads as TGTGCCAGCAGTTCATCGCCGGGATCGCAGTTCTTC. This translates into CASSSSPGSQFF. The rearrangement joins TRBV12-3 or TRBV12-4 to TRBJ2-1; weak D call: TRBD2 (5 bases). The CDR3 runs to 12 residues. Trimming took 4 bases from V and 12 from J, leaving 13 bases between them.

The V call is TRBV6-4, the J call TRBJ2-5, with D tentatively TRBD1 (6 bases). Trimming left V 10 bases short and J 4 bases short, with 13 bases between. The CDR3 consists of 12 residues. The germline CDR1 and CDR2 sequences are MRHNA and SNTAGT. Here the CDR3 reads CATCWGLETQYF. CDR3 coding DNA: TGTGCCACCTGCTGGGGGCTAGAGACCCAGTACTTC.

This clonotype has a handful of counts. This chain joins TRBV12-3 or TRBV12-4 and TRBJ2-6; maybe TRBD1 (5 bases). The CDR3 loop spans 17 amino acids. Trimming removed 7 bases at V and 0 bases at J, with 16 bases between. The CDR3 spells CASTYYRFSSGANVLTF. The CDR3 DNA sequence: TGTGCCAGCACCTACTACAGGTTTAGCTCTGGGGCCAACGTCCTGACTTTC.

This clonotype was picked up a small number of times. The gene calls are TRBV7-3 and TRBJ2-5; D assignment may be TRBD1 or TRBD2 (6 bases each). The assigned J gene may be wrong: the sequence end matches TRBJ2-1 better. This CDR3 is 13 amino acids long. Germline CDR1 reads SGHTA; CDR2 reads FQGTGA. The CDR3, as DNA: TGTGCCAGCGGCCGAGGGGGGTACAATGAGCAGTTCTTC. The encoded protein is CASGRGGYNEQFF.

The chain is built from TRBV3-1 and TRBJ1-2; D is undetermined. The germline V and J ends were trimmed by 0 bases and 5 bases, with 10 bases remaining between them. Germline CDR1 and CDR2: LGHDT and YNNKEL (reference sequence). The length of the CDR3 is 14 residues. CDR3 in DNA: TGTGCCAGCAGCCAAGACCCAGAAGCTTATGGCTACACCTTC. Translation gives CASSQDPEAYGYTF. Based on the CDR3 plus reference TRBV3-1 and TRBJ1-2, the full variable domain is DTAVSQTPKYLVTQMGNDKSIKCEQNLGHDTMYWYKQDSKKFLKIMFSYNNKELIINETVPNRFSPKSPDKAHLNLHINSLELGDSAVYFCASSQDPEAYGYTFGSGTRLTVV.

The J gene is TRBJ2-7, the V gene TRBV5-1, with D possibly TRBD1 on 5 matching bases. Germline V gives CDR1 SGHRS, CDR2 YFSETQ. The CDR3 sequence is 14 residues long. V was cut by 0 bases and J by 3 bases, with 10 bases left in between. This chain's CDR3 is CASSLGIQGYEQYF. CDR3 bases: TGCGCCAGCAGCTTGGGTATCCAGGGCTACGAGCAGTACTTC.

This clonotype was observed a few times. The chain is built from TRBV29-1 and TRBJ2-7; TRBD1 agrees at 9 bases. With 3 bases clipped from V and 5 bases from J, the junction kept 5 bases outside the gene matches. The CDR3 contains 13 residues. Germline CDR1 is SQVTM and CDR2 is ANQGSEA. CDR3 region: CSVEGQGAHEQYF. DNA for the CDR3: TGCAGCGTTGAGGGACAGGGTGCCCACGAGCAGTACTTC.